One and the same sample provided the 19 T cell receptor beta chains below, sequenced in a study of T cells of healthy individuals. From the 5' RACE reads, TCRdb called clonotypes with MiXCR, one entry per CDR3 protein. The table has 60,000 to 80,000 distinct CDR3 sequences, 15% to 20% seen once. The receptors derive from a human donor in good health.

This clonotype has more than one count but fewer than ten. At one of its ends the junction is not consistent with the germline gene, which may arise from a read error. The chain is built from TRBV5-6 and TRBJ2-7; TRBD1 agrees at 9 bases. The CDR3 sequence is 12 residues long. CDR1 and CDR2 from the germline V gene are SGHDT and YYEEEE. CDR3 DNA sequence: TGTGCCAGCAGCCTCGGGGACAGGGTTTCGCACTTC. As protein: CASSLGDRVSHF.

This chain uses TRBV5-1 with TRBJ2-3; D is perhaps TRBD2 (6 bases). CDR3 size: 15 residues. V lost 1 base to trimming and J lost 1 base, with 10 bases between them. CDR1 SGHRS and CDR2 YFSETQ come from the germline V gene. In DNA, the CDR3 is TGCGCCAGCAGCTTGAGAACTAGCTGCACAGATACGCAGTATTTT. Encoded protein: CASSLRTSCTDTQYF.

This clonotype was picked up many times. The chain links TRBV28 to TRBJ1-6, with no clear D. The germline V gene encodes CDR1 MDHEN and CDR2 SYDVKM. V lost 2 bases to trimming and J lost 6 bases, with 14 bases between them. CDR3 length equals 16 residues. The CDR3 DNA reads as TGTGCCAGCAGTTTAGGCGGAACCCGACTTAATTCACCCCTCCACTTT. Amino acids: CASSLGGTRLNSPLHF.

V and J are TRBV29-1 and TRBJ2-7; D is unresolved. Germline V gives CDR1 SQVTM, CDR2 ANQGSEA. This CDR3 has 13 residues. The ends were cut back, 6 bases at V and 6 bases at J, with 18 bases in the middle. CDR3 protein: CSVASRVTAEQYF. The CDR3 DNA sequence: TGCAGCGTCGCCTCTAGGGTTACCGCCGAGCAGTACTTC.

This clonotype was found many times. The gene calls are TRBV28 and TRBJ2-5; 12 bases agree with TRBD1. Losses at the gene ends were 7 bases for V and 4 bases for J; bases not matched to a gene: 7. This CDR3 is built from 15 residues. Germline values: CDR1 MDHEN, CDR2 SYDVKM. CDR3 sequence: CASKGQGARLETQYF. The DNA of the CDR3 is TGTGCCAGCAAGGGACAGGGGGCAAGATTAGAGACCCAGTACTTC.

This clonotype was detected ten times or more. The chain has TRBV20-1 and TRBJ2-5; 11 nucleotides line up with TRBD1. The germline gives CDR1 DFQATT, CDR2 SNEGSKA (reference sequence). The CDR3 extends over 14 amino acids. Trimming removed 5 bases from V and 5 bases from J; junction bases left unmatched: 7. The CDR3 DNA reads TGCAGTGCTGCGGGGACAGGGGGATTGGAGACCCAGTACTTC. It encodes CSAAGTGGLETQYF.

A note on this clonotype: Since a much larger clone is just one base distant, this may be a read error. The chain employs TRBV6-2 or TRBV6-3 and TRBJ2-2; D not certain. V lost 5 bases and J lost 4, with 17 bases in between. CDR3 length: 16 residues. The germline gives CDR1 MNHEY, CDR2 SVGEGT. CDR3 residues: CASSPLGSWGTGELFF. In DNA form, the CDR3 reads TGTGCCAGCAGTCCCCTGGGTAGCTGGGGCACCGGGGAGCTGTTTTTT.

In this sample, this clonotype turned up many times. The gene calls are TRBV12-3 or TRBV12-4 and TRBJ1-5; D is ambiguous. V was pared by 2 bases and J by 7 bases, with 6 bases between. This CDR3 spans 12 amino acids. The CDR3 DNA is TGTGCCAGCAGTTTACCAGCGCAGCCCCAGCATTTT. It specifies CASSLPAQPQHF.

The J gene is TRBJ1-1, the V gene TRBV19; unclear D gene. Per the germline V gene, CDR1 is LNHDA and CDR2 is SQIVND (reference sequence). V lost 1 base to trimming and J lost 5 bases, with 17 bases between them. This CDR3 has 16 amino acids. CDR3 in DNA: TGTGCCAGTAGTATAGGGAGAGGGCCGCAAGGGACTGAAGCTTTCTTT. This gives the protein CASSIGRGPQGTEAFF.

The chain links TRBV24-1 to TRBJ2-5, with D possibly matching TRBD2 (6 bases). Germline values: CDR1 KGHDR, CDR2 SFDVKD. CDR3 length: 13 amino acids. Trimming shortened V by 9 bases and J by 5 bases, and 15 bases separated the two germline ends. CDR3 in DNA: TGTGCCACCTCGAGACCCGGAGGGGAGACCCAGTACTTC. As protein: CATSRPGGETQYF.

The chain joins TRBV5-4 to TRBJ1-1; a possible D gene is TRBD1 (6 bases). The germline V gene has CDR1 SGHNT and CDR2 YYREEE (reference sequence). The CDR3 runs to 16 residues. The V end lost 4 bases, the J end lost 0 bases, and 16 bases lay between the germline ends. This chain's CDR3 is CASSGGGGSMNTEAFF. CDR3 nucleotide sequence: TGTGCCAGCAGCGGGGGGGGGGGCTCCATGAACACTGAAGCTTTCTTT.

This sequence joins TRBV4-1 and TRBJ1-2; 10 positions match TRBD1. Germline lookup yields CDR1 MGHRA and CDR2 YSYEKL. The J segment lost 7 bases and the V segment lost 1 base, leaving 3 bases of the junction unmatched. The CDR3 has 14 amino acids. This chain's CDR3 is CASSQGQGAAGYTF. The CDR3, as DNA: TGCGCCAGCAGCCAAGGACAGGGGGCGGCTGGCTACACCTTC.

In the case of this clonotype: This clone may be a read error of a much larger clone one base away. The chain has TRBV20-1 and TRBJ2-7, with 12 bases identical to TRBD2. The CDR3 sequence is 15 residues long. Germline trimming cut 0 bases from V and 7 bases from J; bases unmatched to any gene: 7. The germline CDR1 and CDR2 sequences are DFQATT and SNEGSKA (reference sequence). CDR3 residues: CSARETSGGSNEQYF. The CDR3 bases are TGCAGTGCTAGAGAAACTAGCGGGGGGTCCAATGAGCAGTACTTC.

This clonotype occurred a few times. The chain recombines TRBV6-6 with TRBJ2-2; 9 bases line up with TRBD1. The CDR3 covers 16 residues. V shed 2 bases and J 0 bases; nucleotides not matched to a gene: 1. Germline-derived CDR1 and CDR2 are MNHNY and SVGAGI (reference sequence). CDR3 region: CASSYGQGTNTGELFF. CDR3 DNA: TGTGCCAGCAGTTACGGACAGGGGACGAACACCGGGGAGCTGTTTTTT.

This clonotype has at least ten counts. The chain couples TRBV4-1 to TRBJ1-5; no clear D. Between the trimmed V and J ends, which lost 0 bases and 0 bases, there was a span of 9 bases. The CDR3 contains 16 residues. Germline assignment: CDR1 MGHRA and CDR2 YSYEKL. The CDR3 sequence: CASSQDSAVSNQPQHF. CDR3 coding DNA: TGCGCCAGCAGCCAAGATAGTGCGGTTAGCAATCAGCCCCAGCATTTT.

This clonotype was seen repeatedly, ten times or more. This chain joins TRBV19 and TRBJ1-4; D is uncertain. CDR3 length equals 13 residues. The V gene lost 6 bases and the J gene lost 0 bases, with 5 bases spanning the gap. CDR1 and CDR2 (germline): LNHDA, SQIVND (reference sequence). The CDR3 coding sequence is TGTGCCAGTAGAAACGCAACTAATGAAAAACTGTTTTTT. Its translation: CASRNATNEKLFF. Filled out from reference TRBV19 and TRBJ1-4, the complete variable domain reads DGGITQSPKYLFRKEGQNVTLSCEQNLNHDAMYWYRQDPGQGLRLIYYSQIVNDFQKGDIAEGYSVSREKKESFPLTVTSAQKNPTAFYLCASRNATNEKLFFGSGTQLSVL.

This clonotype has more than one count but fewer than ten. The chain joins TRBV7-9 to TRBJ1-2, with TRBD1 as a possible D gene (5 bases). Germline loops: CDR1 SEHNR, CDR2 FQNEAQ (reference sequence). V shed 5 bases and J shed 4 bases, with 20 bases lying between them. The CDR3 has 16 amino acids. The CDR3 coding sequence is TGTGCCAGCAGCCCACCCTGGGCAGGGAACGCCTATGGCTACACCTTC. Translation gives CASSPPWAGNAYGYTF.

In its sample, this clonotype was seen many times. V and J are TRBV2 and TRBJ1-1, with TRBD1 matching over 9 bases. The CDR3 runs 15 residues. Per the germline V gene, CDR1 is SNHLY and CDR2 is FYNNEI. V shed 4 bases, J shed 11 bases, and the junction held 14 bases outside the gene matches. This CDR3 reads CASSGGTGPAQQAFF. In nucleotides, the CDR3 is TGTGCCAGCAGTGGAGGGACAGGGCCAGCTCAGCAGGCTTTCTTT.

This clonotype has at least ten counts. The chain recombines TRBV6-4 with TRBJ2-2; D is undetermined. Germline V lookup: CDR1 MRHNA, CDR2 SNTAGT. V was trimmed by 8 bases and J by 4 bases, leaving 8 bases between them. The CDR3 is 12 residues long. This CDR3 is CASAQSTGELFF. As DNA, the CDR3 is TGTGCCAGCGCCCAGTCCACCGGGGAGCTGTTTTTT.